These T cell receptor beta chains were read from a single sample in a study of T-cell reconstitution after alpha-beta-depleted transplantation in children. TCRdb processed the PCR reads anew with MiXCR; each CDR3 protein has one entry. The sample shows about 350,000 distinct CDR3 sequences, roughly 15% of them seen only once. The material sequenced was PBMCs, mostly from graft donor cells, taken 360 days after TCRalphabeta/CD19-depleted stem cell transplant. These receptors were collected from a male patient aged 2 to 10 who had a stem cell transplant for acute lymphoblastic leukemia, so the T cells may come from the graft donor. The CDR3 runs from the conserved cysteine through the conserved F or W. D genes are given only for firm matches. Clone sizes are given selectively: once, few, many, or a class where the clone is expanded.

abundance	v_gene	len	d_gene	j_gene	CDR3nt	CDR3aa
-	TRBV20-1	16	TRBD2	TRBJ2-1	TGCAGTGCTAGGGACCAACTAGCGGGAAACTACAATGAGCAGTTCTTC	CSARDQLAGNYNEQFF
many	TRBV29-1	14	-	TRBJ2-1	TGCAGCATCAGGAGACTAGGTCCCTACAATGAGCAGTTCTTC	CSIRRLGPYNEQFF
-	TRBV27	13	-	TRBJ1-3	TGTGCCAGCAGTTTAACCCCTGGAAACACCATATATTTT	CASSLTPGNTIYF
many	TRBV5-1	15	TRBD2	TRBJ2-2	TGCGCCAGCAGCTCCCGGACTAGCGGGACCGGGGAGCTGTTTTTT	CASSSRTSGTGELFF
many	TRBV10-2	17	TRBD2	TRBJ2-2	TGCGCCAGCAGTGAACTAGCGGGAGTGAGGGACACCGGGGAGCTGTTTTTT	CASSELAGVRDTGELFF
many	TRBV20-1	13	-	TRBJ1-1	TGCAGTGTCAGACCGACAGGGAACACTGAAGCTTTCTTT	CSVRPTGNTEAFF
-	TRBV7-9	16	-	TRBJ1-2	TGTGCCAGCAGCTCCGGGGGCGGGGGATCCCCCTATGGCTACACCTTC	CASSSGGGGSPYGYTF
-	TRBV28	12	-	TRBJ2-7	TGTGCCAGCACTGGAGGGGAGCACGAGCAGTACTTC	CASTGGEHEQYF
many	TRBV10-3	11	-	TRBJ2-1	TGTGCCATCCGCGGAGACAATGAGCAGTTCTTC	CAIRGDNEQFF
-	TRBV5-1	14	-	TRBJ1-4	TGCGCCAGCACCCGGGGCCTAGGGGGTGAAAAACTGTTTTTT	CASTRGLGGEKLFF
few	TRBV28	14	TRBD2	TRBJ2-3	TGTGCCCTAAGGGGAGCGGGAGTGGCAGATACGCAGTATTTT	CALRGAGVADTQYF
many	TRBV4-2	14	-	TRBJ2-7	TGTGCCAGCAGCCAAGATACGGGGGCCTACGAGCAGTACTTC	CASSQDTGAYEQYF
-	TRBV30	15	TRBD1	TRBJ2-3	TGTGCCTGGAGCCAGGGGGCCGGACGCACAGATACGCAGTATTTT	CAWSQGAGRTDTQYF
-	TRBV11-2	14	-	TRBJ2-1	TGTGCCAGCAGCTTATCCCGGGTACCCAGTGAGCAGTTCTTC	CASSLSRVPSEQFF
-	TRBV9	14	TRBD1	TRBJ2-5	TGTGCCAGCAGCGTCCGGGACAGGGGGGAGACCCAGTACTTC	CASSVRDRGETQYF
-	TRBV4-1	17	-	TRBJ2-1	TGCGCCAGCAGCCAAGATTTGGCGGAGGGCCTCTACAATGAGCAGTTCTTC	CASSQDLAEGLYNEQFF
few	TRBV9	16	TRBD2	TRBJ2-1	TGTGCCAGCAGCCTTCTAGCGGGAGGGAACTACAATGAGCAGTTCTTC	CASSLLAGGNYNEQFF
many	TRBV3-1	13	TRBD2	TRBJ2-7	TGTGCCAGCAGACTAGCGGGGTATTACGAGCAGTACTTC	CASRLAGYYEQYF
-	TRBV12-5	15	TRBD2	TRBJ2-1	TGTGCTAGTGGTCCCGGACTAGCGGCCTACAATGAGCAGTTCTTC	CASGPGLAAYNEQFF
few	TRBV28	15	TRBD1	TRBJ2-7	TGTGCCAGCAGTTCTACCAATAATAGGGACAGAAGGGTCCTCTTC	CASSSTNNRDRRVLF
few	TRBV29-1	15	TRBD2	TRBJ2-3	TGCAGCGTTGAACTGGAACGGGAGGCCCCAGATACGCAGTATTTT	CSVELEREAPDTQYF